Presented here are 17 T cell receptor beta chains from one specimen sequenced in a study of T cells in women clearing cervical HPV infection. Sequenced by immunoSEQ multiplex PCR; TCRdb stores in-frame clones only, minus some. The sample table sets out approximately 23,000 clones. Material: blood buffy coat. The receptors come from a woman aged 18-70 years with a cervical HPV16 infection that either progressed to CIN3+ or cleared (not recorded which).

Concerning this clone: Read sequence stops 3 residues before the CDR3 end, and the germline J gene provides the missing end. This chain joins TRBV6-2 or TRBV6-3 and TRBJ1-2; possibly TRBD1 for D (5 bases). CDR3 length: 15 amino acids. Germline loops: CDR1 MNHEY, CDR2 SVGEGT. Trimming shortened V by 2 bases and J by 2 bases, and 12 bases separated the two germline ends. CDR3 loop: CASSYLTANNYGYTF. CDR3 DNA (partial): TGTGCCAGCAGTTACCTGACAGCCAACAACTATGGC.

A word on this clone: The CDR3 extends 3 residues past the end of the read, so its final part is completed from the germline J gene. The V gene is TRBV20-1, the J gene TRBJ2-7; 12 bases fit TRBD2. The germline CDR1 and CDR2 sequences are DFQATT and SNEGSKA (reference sequence). Trimming took 7 bases from V and 1 from J; bases not matched to a gene: 2. The CDR3 loop spans 13 amino acids. CDR3 DNA (partial): TGCAGTGTCGGACTAGCGGGATCCTACGAG. This translates into CSVGLAGSYE. The CDR3 in its entirety is CSVGLAGSYEQYF.

A word on this clone: Read sequence stops 3 residues before the CDR3 end, and the germline J gene provides the missing end. The rearrangement links TRBV7-2 to TRBJ2-1; 8 bases match TRBD1. V gave up 5 bases and J gave up 4 bases; unmatched junction bases: 7. This CDR3 contains 15 residues. CDR1 is SGHTA, CDR2 FQGNSA, per germline. The CDR3 bases that were read are TGTGCCAGCAGCCCAGGGGGCTTTGGGTACAATGAG. Translated, it gives CASSPGGFGYNE. The whole CDR3 protein is CASSPGGFGYNEQFF.

Concerning this clone: The read stops 3 residues short of the end of the CDR3; the missing end is completed from the germline J gene. This chain uses TRBV20-1 with TRBJ2-3; the match to TRBD2 covers 12 bases. Germline V gives CDR1 DFQATT, CDR2 SNEGSKA (reference sequence). The CDR3 consists of 15 residues. J was trimmed by 0 bases and V by 5 bases; bases with no gene match: 3. The CDR3 bases that were read are TGCAGTGCTCTCGGACTAGCGGGGAGCACAGATACG. Amino acid sequence: CSALGLAGSTDT. The complete CDR3 protein is CSALGLAGSTDTQYF.

For this clone: The read halts 3 residues ahead of the CDR3 end, with the missing end drawn from the germline J gene. V and J are TRBV19 and TRBJ1-5; 8 bases fit TRBD1. The germline gives CDR1 LNHDA, CDR2 SQIVND (reference sequence). V lost 1 base and J lost 6; bases outside the gene matches: 2. The CDR3 totals 14 residues. The sequenced CDR3 bases are TGTGCCAGTAGTATAGGACAGGGGCGTCAGCCC. It encodes CASSIGQGRQP. The entire CDR3 protein is CASSIGQGRQPQHF.

With respect to this clone: The CDR3 goes on 3 residues after the read ends, and that part is filled in from the germline J gene. The chain carries TRBV20-1 and TRBJ2-7; D not resolved. Trimming took off 6 bases at V and 0 bases at J, with 12 bases between the two ends. The CDR3 extends over 13 amino acids. Germline CDR1 and CDR2: DFQATT and SNEGSKA (reference sequence). The part of the CDR3 DNA that was read is TGCAGTGCAGACGACTTGGGCTCCTACGAG. Its protein is CSADDLGSYE. The CDR3 reads in full as CSADDLGSYEQYF.

Notes on this clone: The CDR3 end is not reached by the read, which stops 3 residues before it; the germline J gene fills it in. The J gene is TRBJ2-7, the V gene TRBV13; tentative D call: TRBD1 (5 bases). Germline CDR1 and CDR2: PRHDT and FYEKMQ (reference sequence). The CDR3 loop spans 14 amino acids. V shed 3 bases and J shed 0 bases, with 9 bases lying between them. The CDR3 bases that were read are TGTGCCAGCAGCTTGAACAGGAACTCCTACGAG. Translating gives CASSLNRNSYE. The full CDR3 is CASSLNRNSYEQYF.

Remarks on this clone: The read halts 3 residues ahead of the CDR3 end, with the missing end drawn from the germline J gene. The rearrangement joins TRBV6-4 to TRBJ1-2; the match to TRBD1 covers 7 bases. The CDR3 contains 14 residues. V dropped 1 base and J dropped 6; count of bases not matched to a gene: 5. The germline gives CDR1 MRHNA, CDR2 SNTAGT. The part of the CDR3 DNA that was read is TGTGCCAGCAGTGACTGTGACAGGGTCGATGGC. It codes for CASSDCDRVDG. The entire CDR3 protein is CASSDCDRVDGYTF.

A note on this clone: The read falls 3 residues short of the CDR3 end, and the missing part is taken from the germline J gene. This chain connects TRBV29-1 to TRBJ2-1; D is undetermined. CDR1 is SQVTM and CDR2 is ANQGSEA in the germline V gene. V shed 3 bases and J shed 5 bases, with 11 bases lying between them. The CDR3 consists of 13 residues. The sequenced part of the CDR3 DNA is TGCAGCGTTGATTTCCAGATGGACAATGAG. This gives the protein CSVDFQMDNE. The CDR3 as a whole reads CSVDFQMDNEQFF.

CDR3: CASSLRQGIETQYF. CDR3 DNA, as far as it was read: TGTGCCAGCAGCCTCCGACAGGGTATAGAGACC. The genes are TRBV11-2 and TRBJ2-5; 7 bases match TRBD1. The read ends 3 residues before the CDR3 terminus; that terminus is restored from the germline J gene. Germline trimming cut 5 bases from V and 4 bases from J; bases unmatched to any gene: 7. The CDR3 runs 14 residues. The V gene's germline CDR1 is SGHAT and CDR2 FQNNGV.

Notes on this clone: The sequenced fragment ends 3 residues before the CDR3 boundary, so the rest is inferred from the germline J gene. The chain carries TRBV18 and TRBJ1-1, with D perhaps matching TRBD1 (5 bases). V lost 2 bases to trimming and J lost 1 base, with 8 bases between them. The CDR3 has 14 amino acids. Germline CDR1 and CDR2: KGHSH and LQKENI. CDR3 bases read: TGTGCCAGCTCACCATTACAGGAGAACACTGAA. Encoded protein: CASSPLQENTE. Given in full, the CDR3 is CASSPLQENTEAFF.

Partial CDR3 DNA: TGTGCCTGGAGTCAATTACAGGGGAACTATGGC. Encoded protein: CAWSQLQGNYG. The whole CDR3 protein is CAWSQLQGNYGYTF. The gene calls are TRBV30 and TRBJ1-2, with 7 bases aligning to TRBD1. From the germline J gene comes the end of the CDR3, since the read stops 3 residues before it. The germline V gene has CDR1 GTSNPN and CDR2 SVGIG (reference sequence). J was trimmed by 2 bases and V by 2 bases; bases with no gene match: 5. This CDR3 contains 14 residues.

As for this clone: The read terminates 3 residues ahead of where the CDR3 ends, so the germline J gene completes it. The chain employs TRBV2 and TRBJ2-2; TRBD1 matches 7 bases. The CDR3 is made up of 16 amino acids. The V and J ends lost 8 bases and 2 bases, in that order; junction bases with no gene match: 11. Germline V gene sequence: CDR1 SNHLY, CDR2 FYNNEI. CDR3 bases read: TGTGCCAGCGCGGACCTCAGGGGGAAAAACACCGGGGAG. This gives the protein CASADLRGKNTGE. The full-length CDR3 reads as CASADLRGKNTGELFF. Supplemented by reference TRBV2 and TRBJ2-2, the full variable domain reads EPEVTQTPSHQVTQMGQEVILRCVPISNHLYFYWYRQILGQKVEFLVSFYNNEISEKSEIFDDQFSVERPDGSNFTLKIRSTKLEDSAMYFCASADLRGKNTGELFFGEGSRLTVL.

Concerning this clone: Read coverage stops 3 residues before the CDR3 terminus; the germline J gene supplies the remainder. The V and J genes are TRBV10-3 and TRBJ2-4; a weak D match, TRBD2 (6 bases). CDR3 length: 12 amino acids. Per the germline V gene, CDR1 is ENHRY and CDR2 is SYGVKD. The covered CDR3 bases are TGTGCCATCAGTGAGCGGGGGAGAATT. It specifies CAISERGRI. The entire CDR3 is CAISERGRIQYF.

To note about this clone: The sequenced fragment ends 3 residues before the CDR3 boundary, so the rest is inferred from the germline J gene. The gene calls are TRBV6-1 and TRBJ1-5; tentative D call: TRBD1 (5 bases). This CDR3 is built from 16 residues. Germline assignment: CDR1 MNHNS and CDR2 SASEGT. The V and J ends lost 2 bases and 0 bases respectively, with 11 bases between them. The CDR3 bases that were read are TGTGCCAGCAGTGAAAGTATAGGGGATAGCAATCAGCCC. Its translation: CASSESIGDSNQP. The entire CDR3 reads CASSESIGDSNQPQHF.

With regard to this clone: The CDR3 goes on 3 residues after the read ends, and that part is filled in from the germline J gene. The rearrangement links TRBV18 to TRBJ2-2, with D tentatively TRBD1 (5 bases). Trimming cost V 3 bases and J 0 bases, with 11 bases left between them. CDR1 and CDR2 (germline): KGHSH, LQKENI. This CDR3 region has 16 residues. Partial CDR3 DNA: TGTGCCAGCTCACCGACCGACAGTTCGAACACCGGGGAG. Amino acids: CASSPTDSSNTGE. The entire CDR3 protein reads CASSPTDSSNTGELFF.

Details on this clone: Read coverage stops 3 residues before the CDR3 terminus; the germline J gene supplies the remainder. The rearrangement joins TRBV7-7 to TRBJ2-3; D possibly corresponds to TRBD1 (6 bases). In germline, CDR1 is SSHAT, CDR2 FNYEAQ (reference sequence). With 1 base removed from V and 1 base from J, the gap between germline ends came to 6 bases. There are 14 residues in the CDR3. The DNA read from the CDR3 is TGTGCCAGCAGCTTAGACAGGGGCACAGATACG. It specifies CASSLDRGTDT. The CDR3 as a whole reads CASSLDRGTDTQYF. Based on the CDR3 plus reference TRBV7-7 and TRBJ2-3, the full variable domain is GAGVSQSPRYKVTKRGQDVTLRCDPISSHATLYWYQQALGQGPEFLTYFNYEAQPDKSGLPSDRFSAERPEGSISTLTIQRTEQRDSAMYRCASSLDRGTDTQYFGPGTRLTVL.